This is a list of T cell receptor beta chains from one sample in a study of blood T cell repertoires in COVID-19. Assay used: immunoSEQ multiplex PCR; TCRdb lists only in-frame clones, some missing. In the table there are 190,000 or so clones, 80% to 85% of which are singletons. Material for sequencing was peripheral blood. Receptors were obtained from a woman aged 80 or over with COVID-19, enrolled during active disease. The CDR3 runs from the conserved cysteine through the conserved F or W. Each record gives: J gene, clone size, V gene, D gene, CDR3 protein, CDR3 DNA. D genes are given only for firm matches. Clone size appears in some rows only: once, few, many, or a class for an expanded clone.

TRBJ2-7	.	TRBV7-8	.	CASSLGQGPSEQYF	TGTGCCAGCAGCTTAGGGCAGGGCCCGTCGGAGCAGTACTTC
TRBJ2-1	.	TRBV6-6	TRBD1	CASSQRDSHNEQFF	TGTGCCAGCAGCCAAAGGGACAGCCACAATGAGCAGTTCTTC
TRBJ2-7	.	TRBV5-4	TRBD1	CASRATGGAYEQYF	TGTGCCAGCAGAGCGACAGGGGGAGCCTACGAGCAGTACTTC
TRBJ2-7	.	TRBV2	TRBD1	CASSDGTGSDEQYF	TGTGCCAGCAGTGACGGGACAGGGAGTGACGAGCAGTACTTC
TRBJ2-6	.	TRBV19	TRBD1	CASSSGQGPVLTF	TGTGCCAGTAGTTCTGGACAGGGTCCCGTCCTGACTTTC
TRBJ2-1	.	TRBV7-3	TRBD1	CASSSGQGGVGEQFF	TGTGCCAGCAGCTCGGGACAGGGAGGAGTCGGGGAGCAGTTCTTC
TRBJ2-2	.	TRBV7-7	.	CASSRHDTGELFF	TGTGCCAGCAGCCGACACGATACCGGGGAGCTGTTTTTT
TRBJ2-7	.	TRBV28	TRBD2	CASGTSSYEQYF	TGTGCCAGCGGGACTAGTTCCTACGAGCAGTACTTC
TRBJ2-7	few	TRBV5-1	.	CASSLSHRAEQYF	TGCGCCAGCAGCTTGTCCCACAGGGCCGAGCAGTACTTC
TRBJ1-2	.	TRBV18	TRBD1	CASSPGQTNYGYTF	TGTGCCAGCTCACCGGGACAGACTAACTATGGCTACACCTTC
TRBJ2-3	.	TRBV3-1/TRBV3-2	TRBD2	CASSQDGREGDTQYF	TGTGCCAGCAGCCAAGACGGTAGGGAGGGAGATACGCAGTATTTT
TRBJ2-5	.	TRBV2	TRBD1	CASSNRGLKETQYF	TGTGCCAGCAGCAACAGGGGGCTGAAAGAGACCCAGTACTTC
TRBJ1-1	once	TRBV5-1	.	CASSIQPSNQNTEAFF	TGCGCCAGCAGCATACAGCCTTCTAATCAGAACACTGAAGCTTTCTTT
TRBJ2-3	once	TRBV5-4	.	CASSFDLGGTDTQYF	TGTGCCAGCAGCTTCGACCTAGGAGGCACAGATACGCAGTATTTT
TRBJ1-2	.	TRBV6-2/TRBV6-3	.	CASSLLTVKGGYTF	TGTGCCAGCAGCCTCCTGACAGTAAAGGGTGGCTACACCTTC
TRBJ1-3	.	TRBV19	.	CASTPDRGSGNTIYF	TGTGCCAGTACCCCTGACAGAGGCTCTGGAAACACCATATATTTT
TRBJ1-2	.	TRBV28	.	CASSVTGFSNYGYTF	TGTGCCAGCAGTGTTACAGGTTTTTCAAACTATGGCTACACCTTC